These T cell receptor beta chains were read from a single sample in a study of T cells after somatic rescue of genetic block. The repertoire was sequenced with immunoSEQ multiplex PCR; TCRdb's copy has only in-frame clones and lacks some. The repertoire consists of 95,000 to 120,000 clones, with around nine tenths occurring once and the leading ten covering roughly 1.5%. The sequenced sample consisted of peripheral blood mononuclear cells (PBMCs). The receptors were gathered from a woman aged 18-29 years. Each CDR3 is given with its conserved first and last residue.

>TRBV19
CASSISGQRPALREAKNIQYF
>TRBV2
CARGAAPYEQYF
>TRBV7-9
CASSLGPLETQYF
>TRBV7-9
CASSLSTSGGTQYF
>TRBV2
CASSEALTTEAFF
>TRBV2
CASSEAGVTGELFF
>TRBV5-4
CASSYMENYGYTF
>TRBV5-6
CASSAGSEKLFF
>TRBV29-1
CSVSSTVNTEAFF
>TRBV14
CASSPFGGETQYF
>TRBV6-1
CASSFQGAEAFF
>TRBV5-6
CASSLGLNSYGYTF
>TRBV14
CASRASGVTDTQYF
>TRBV2
CASSGPDYNSPLHF
>TRBV5-1
CASSSRDINTGELFF
>TRBV19
CASTLGTTGNTIYF
>TRBV7-2
CASSPRRTDEAFF
>TRBV15
CATSRLQWMEEGSNQPQHF
>TRBV10-3
CAISELAGNEQFF
>TRBV5-5
CASSLARGGYEQYF
>TRBV4-3
CASSQSSGGAETQYF
>TRBV6-6
CASRGGGTEAFF
>TRBV5-4
CASSFGTGAYEQYF
>TRBV4-1
CASSQDAPGDEQYF
>TRBV6-6
CASSPSGGAGYGYTF
>TRBV5-1
CASSPGTGPTGELFF
>TRBV5-8
CASSGHRTESGNTIYF
>TRBV30
CAWSSGGPNEKLFF
>TRBV10-1
CASSEPRGGPDPAKNIQYF
>TRBV6-5
CASSYSRGQGYEQYF
>TRBV28
CASRTDRVQETQYF
>TRBV19
CASSRPGAGNTIYF
>TRBV5-1
CASSPGTGVAGNTIYF
>TRBV7-2
CASSLAQAGVETQYF
>TRBV28
CAIRGQASQPQHF
>TRBV7-8
CASSSSTSPAGVTYEQYF
>TRBV7-2
CASSSGLSNTGELFF
>TRBV5-1
CASKDAGGYEQFF